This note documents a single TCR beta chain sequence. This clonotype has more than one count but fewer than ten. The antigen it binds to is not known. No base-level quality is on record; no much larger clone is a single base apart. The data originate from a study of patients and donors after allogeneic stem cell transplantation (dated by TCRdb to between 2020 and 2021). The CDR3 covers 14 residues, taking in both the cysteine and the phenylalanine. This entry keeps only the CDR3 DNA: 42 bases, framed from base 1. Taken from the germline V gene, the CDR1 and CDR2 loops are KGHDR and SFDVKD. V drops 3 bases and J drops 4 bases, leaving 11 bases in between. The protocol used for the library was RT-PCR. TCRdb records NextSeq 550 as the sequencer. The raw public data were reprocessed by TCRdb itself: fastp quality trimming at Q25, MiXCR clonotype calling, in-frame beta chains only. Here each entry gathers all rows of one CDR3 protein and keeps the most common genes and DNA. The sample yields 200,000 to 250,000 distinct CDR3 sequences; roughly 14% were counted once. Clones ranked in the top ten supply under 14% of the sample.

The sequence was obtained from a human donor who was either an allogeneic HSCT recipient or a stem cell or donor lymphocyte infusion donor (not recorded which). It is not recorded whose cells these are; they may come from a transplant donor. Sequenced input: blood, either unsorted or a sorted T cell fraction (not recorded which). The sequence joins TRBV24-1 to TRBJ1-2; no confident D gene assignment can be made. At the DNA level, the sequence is TGTGCCACCAGTGATGTCAGGACTCTCTATGGCTACACCTTC. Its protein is CATSDVRTLYGYTF.